The T cell receptor beta chain under discussion was sequenced for a study of cytomegalovirus exposure and HLA in healthy donors. Study-level points and caveats: Common viral pathogens were later found to be apparently linked to several of the most significant clusters. An analysis was carried out at a later point. It showed that HLA-associated TCR beta chains were more clonally expanded than equally common non-associated chains.

The PCR was carried out with 60 Vbeta primers and 13 Jbeta primers. Produced via immunoSEQ multiplex PCR; TCRdb's table is partial and in-frame only. The table includes roughly 250,000 clones, 80% detected once. With regard to this clone: Antigen: not known.

The TCR was taken from a girl aged 2 to 9 in good health and CMV-seronegative. Specimen: PBMCs.

The CDR3 region is CASSYYPRDSPLHF. The CDR3 DNA follows: TGTGCCAGCAGTTACTATCCCAGGGATTCACCCCTCCACTTT. The chain is built from TRBV6-6 and TRBJ1-6; D is possibly TRBD1 (5 bases). Germline V lookup: CDR1 MNHNY, CDR2 SVGAGI (reference sequence). With 1 base removed from V and 8 bases from J, the gap between germline ends came to 9 bases. The CDR3 contains 14 residues.